What follows is one TCR beta chain and its context. Its target is unknown. The record originates from a study of beta chain features in type 1 diabetes. Notes on the study in general: A potential influence of HLA type upon TCRB rearrangement remained unresolved herein.

Germline V gene lookup returns CDR1 SNHLY and CDR2 FYNNEI. The CDR3 sequence is 14 residues long. V gave up 8 bases and J gave up 0 bases; unmatched junction bases: 3. CD4+ naive, central memory, regulatory and stem cell-like memory cells were sorted via CD45RO/CCR7/CD25/CD127/CD95/CD27. Sorted populations were all over 98% pure. The isolated RNA, all of it, was reverse transcribed, so expressed TCRB transcripts were what got sequenced. Some 3.6 million reads was the average for naive, central memory and regulatory T cell samples. Profiling relied on immunoSEQ multiplex PCR, and the TCRdb table lists in-frame clones only, not all of them. In the table there are approximately 150,000 clones, roughly 9.1% of which are singletons.

The sample comprised central memory CD4+ T cells from blood. The TCR comes from a woman under 30 in good health. The chain combines TRBV2 with TRBJ2-2, with 7 bases that match TRBD1. CDR3 residues: CASRGQTNTGELFF. For the CDR3, the DNA is TGTGCCAGCCGGGGACAGACGAACACCGGGGAGCTGTTTTTT. The full variable domain, its missing parts supplied by reference TRBV2 and TRBJ2-2, is EPEVTQTPSHQVTQMGQEVILRCVPISNHLYFYWYRQILGQKVEFLVSFYNNEISEKSEIFDDQFSVERPDGSNFTLKIRSTKLEDSAMYFCASRGQTNTGELFFGEGSRLTVL.